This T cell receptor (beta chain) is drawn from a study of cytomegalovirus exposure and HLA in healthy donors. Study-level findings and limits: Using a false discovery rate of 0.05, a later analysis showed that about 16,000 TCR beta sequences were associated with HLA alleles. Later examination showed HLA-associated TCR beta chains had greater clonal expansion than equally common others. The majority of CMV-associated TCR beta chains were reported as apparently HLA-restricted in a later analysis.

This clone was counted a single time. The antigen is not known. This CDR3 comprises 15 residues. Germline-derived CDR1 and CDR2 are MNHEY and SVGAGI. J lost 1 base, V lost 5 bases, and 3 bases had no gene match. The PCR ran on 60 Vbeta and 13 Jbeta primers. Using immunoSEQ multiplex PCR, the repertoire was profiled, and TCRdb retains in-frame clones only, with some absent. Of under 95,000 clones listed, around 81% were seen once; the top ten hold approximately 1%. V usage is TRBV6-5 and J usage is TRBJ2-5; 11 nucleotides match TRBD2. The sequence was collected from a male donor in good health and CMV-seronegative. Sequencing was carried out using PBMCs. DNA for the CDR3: TGTGCCAGCAGTACGCTAGCGGGGGGCCAAGAGACCCAGTACTTC. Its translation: CASSTLAGGQETQYF.